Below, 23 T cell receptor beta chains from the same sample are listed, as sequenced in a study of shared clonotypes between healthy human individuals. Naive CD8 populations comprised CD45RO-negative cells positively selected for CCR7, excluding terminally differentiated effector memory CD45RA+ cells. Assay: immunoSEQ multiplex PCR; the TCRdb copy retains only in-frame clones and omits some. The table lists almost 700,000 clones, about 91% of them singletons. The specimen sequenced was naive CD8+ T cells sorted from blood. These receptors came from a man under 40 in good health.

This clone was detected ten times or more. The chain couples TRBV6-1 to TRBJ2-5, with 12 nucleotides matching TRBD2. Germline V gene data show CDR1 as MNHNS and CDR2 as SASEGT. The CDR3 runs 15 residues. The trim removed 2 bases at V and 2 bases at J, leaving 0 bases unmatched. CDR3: CASSELAGGQETQYF. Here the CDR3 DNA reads TGTGCCAGCAGTGAACTAGCGGGAGGGCAAGAGACCCAGTACTTC.

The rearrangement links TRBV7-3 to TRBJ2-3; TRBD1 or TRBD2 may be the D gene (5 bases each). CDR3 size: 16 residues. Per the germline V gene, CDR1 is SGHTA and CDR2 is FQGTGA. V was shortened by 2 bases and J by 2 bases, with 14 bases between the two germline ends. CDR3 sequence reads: CASSLEGTRLTDTQYF. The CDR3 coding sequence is TGTGCCAGCAGCTTAGAGGGGACGCGGCTCACAGATACGCAGTATTTT.

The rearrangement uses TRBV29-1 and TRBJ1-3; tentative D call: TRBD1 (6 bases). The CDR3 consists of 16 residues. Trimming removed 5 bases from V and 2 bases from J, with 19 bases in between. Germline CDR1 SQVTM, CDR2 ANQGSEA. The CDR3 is CSVYMLTGDAGNTIYF. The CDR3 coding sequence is TGCAGCGTTTATATGCTGACAGGAGATGCTGGAAACACCATATATTTT.

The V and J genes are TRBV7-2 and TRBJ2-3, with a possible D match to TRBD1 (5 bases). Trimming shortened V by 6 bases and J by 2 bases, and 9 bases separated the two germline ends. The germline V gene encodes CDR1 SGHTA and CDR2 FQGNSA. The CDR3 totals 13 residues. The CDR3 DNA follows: TGTGCCAGCAGGGGGCAAAACACAGATACGCAGTATTTT. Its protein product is CASRGQNTDTQYF.

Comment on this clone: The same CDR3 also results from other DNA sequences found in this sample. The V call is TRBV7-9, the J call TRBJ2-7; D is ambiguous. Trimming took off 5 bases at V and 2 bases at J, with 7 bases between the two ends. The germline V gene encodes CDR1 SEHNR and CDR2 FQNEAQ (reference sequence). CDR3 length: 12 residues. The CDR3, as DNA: TGTGCCAGCAGCCGAGATCCCTACGAGCAGTACTTC. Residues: CASSRDPYEQYF. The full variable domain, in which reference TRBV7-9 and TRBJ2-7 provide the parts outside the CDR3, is DTGVSQNPRHKITKRGQNVTFRCDPISEHNRLYWYRQTLGQGPEFLTYFQNEAQLEKSRLLSDRFSAERPKGSFSTLEIQRTEQGDSAMYLCASSRDPYEQYFGPGTRLTVT.

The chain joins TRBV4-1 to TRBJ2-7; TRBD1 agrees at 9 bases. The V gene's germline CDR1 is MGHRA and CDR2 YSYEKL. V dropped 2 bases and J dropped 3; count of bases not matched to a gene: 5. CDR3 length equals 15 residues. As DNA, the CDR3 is TGCGCCAGCAGCCAACTACAGGGGGCAGTCTACGAGCAGTACTTC. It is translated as CASSQLQGAVYEQYF.

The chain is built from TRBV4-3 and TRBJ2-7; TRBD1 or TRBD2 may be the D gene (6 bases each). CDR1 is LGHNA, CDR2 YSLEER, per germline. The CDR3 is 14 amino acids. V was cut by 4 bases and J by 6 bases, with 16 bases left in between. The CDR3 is CASSPGLGGGEQYF. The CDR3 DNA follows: TGCGCCAGCAGCCCGGGGTTGGGGGGCGGCGAGCAGTACTTC.

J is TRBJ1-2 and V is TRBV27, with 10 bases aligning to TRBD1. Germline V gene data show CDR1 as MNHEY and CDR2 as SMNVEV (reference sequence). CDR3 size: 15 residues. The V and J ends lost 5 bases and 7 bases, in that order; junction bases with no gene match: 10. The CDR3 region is CASSRSSGTGVGYTF. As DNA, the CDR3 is TGTGCCAGCAGTCGATCATCCGGGACAGGGGTTGGCTACACCTTC.

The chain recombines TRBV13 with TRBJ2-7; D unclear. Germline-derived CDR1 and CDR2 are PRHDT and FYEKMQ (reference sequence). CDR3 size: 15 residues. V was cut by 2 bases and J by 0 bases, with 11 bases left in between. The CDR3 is CASSLYRIGSYEQYF. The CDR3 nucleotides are TGTGCCAGCAGCTTATACCGGATCGGCTCCTACGAGCAGTACTTC.

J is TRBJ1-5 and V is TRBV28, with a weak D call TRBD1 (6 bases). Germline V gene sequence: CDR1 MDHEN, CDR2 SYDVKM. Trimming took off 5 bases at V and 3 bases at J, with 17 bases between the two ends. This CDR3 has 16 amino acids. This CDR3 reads CASSTSVGALNQPQHF. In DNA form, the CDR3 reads TGTGCCAGCAGTACCTCGGTGGGGGCCCTCAATCAGCCCCAGCATTTT.

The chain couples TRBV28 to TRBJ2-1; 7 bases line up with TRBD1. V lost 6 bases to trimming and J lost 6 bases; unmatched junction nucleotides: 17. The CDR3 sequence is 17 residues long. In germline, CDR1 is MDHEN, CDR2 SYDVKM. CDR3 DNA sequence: TGTGCCAGCAGCCGATGGCCAGGCAGGGGGTCGGTCAATGAGCAGTTCTTC. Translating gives CASSRWPGRGSVNEQFF. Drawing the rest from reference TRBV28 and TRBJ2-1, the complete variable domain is DVKVTQSSRYLVKRTGEKVFLECVQDMDHENMFWYRQDPGLGLRLIYFSYDVKMKEKGDIPEGYSVSREKKERFSLILESASTNQTSMYLCASSRWPGRGSVNEQFFGPGTRLTVL.

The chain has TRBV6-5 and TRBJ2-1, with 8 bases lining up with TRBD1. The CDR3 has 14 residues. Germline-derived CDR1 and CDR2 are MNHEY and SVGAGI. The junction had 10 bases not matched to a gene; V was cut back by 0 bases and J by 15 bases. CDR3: CASSYSTGALILFF. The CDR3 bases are TGTGCCAGCAGTTACTCGACAGGGGCCCTAATTCTGTTCTTC.

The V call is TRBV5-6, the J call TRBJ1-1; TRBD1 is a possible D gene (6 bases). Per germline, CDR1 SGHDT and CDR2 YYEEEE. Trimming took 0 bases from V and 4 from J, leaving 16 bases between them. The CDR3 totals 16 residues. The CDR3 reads CASSLAPGEGGTEAFF. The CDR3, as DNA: TGTGCCAGCAGCTTGGCCCCAGGGGAAGGCGGCACTGAAGCTTTCTTT. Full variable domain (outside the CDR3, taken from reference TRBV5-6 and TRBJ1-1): DAGVTQSPTHLIKTRGQQVTLRCSPKSGHDTVSWYQQALGQGPQFIFQYYEEEERQRGNFPDRFSGHQFPNYSSELNVNALLLGDSALYLCASSLAPGEGGTEAFFGQGTRLTVV.

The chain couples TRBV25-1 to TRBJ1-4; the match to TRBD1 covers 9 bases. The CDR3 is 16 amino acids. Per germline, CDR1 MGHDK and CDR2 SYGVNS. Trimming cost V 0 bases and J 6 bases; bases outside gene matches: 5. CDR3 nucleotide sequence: TGTGCCAGCAGTGAATACTTGACAGGGGGTGATGAAAAACTGTTTTTT. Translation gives CASSEYLTGGDEKLFF.

CDR3 sequence (DNA): TGTGCCAGCAGCCGGCCCCATGGAGGGACAGATACGCAGTATTTT. It is translated as CASSRPHGGTDTQYF. V and J are TRBV7-9 and TRBJ2-3; a weak D match, TRBD2 (6 bases). Trimming took 5 bases from V and 3 from J, leaving 15 bases between them. The CDR3 consists of 15 residues. Germline V gene data show CDR1 as SEHNR and CDR2 as FQNEAQ (reference sequence). Using reference TRBV7-9 and TRBJ2-3 for the parts outside the CDR3, the full variable domain is DTGVSQNPRHKITKRGQNVTFRCDPISEHNRLYWYRQTLGQGPEFLTYFQNEAQLEKSRLLSDRFSAERPKGSFSTLEIQRTEQGDSAMYLCASSRPHGGTDTQYFGPGTRLTVL.

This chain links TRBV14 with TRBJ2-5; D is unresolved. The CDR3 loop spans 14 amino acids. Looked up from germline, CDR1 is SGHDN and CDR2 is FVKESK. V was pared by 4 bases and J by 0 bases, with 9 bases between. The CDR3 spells CASSLRAHQETQYF. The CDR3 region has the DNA TGTGCCAGCAGCCTTAGGGCCCACCAAGAGACCCAGTACTTC.

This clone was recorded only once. CDR3 amino acids: CASSLSGGPNEQFF. The CDR3 region has the DNA TGCGCCAGCAGCTTATCAGGAGGTCCGAATGAGCAGTTCTTC. J is TRBJ2-1 and V is TRBV5-1; a possible D gene is TRBD2 (5 bases). CDR1 is SGHRS and CDR2 is YFSETQ in the germline V gene. The CDR3 covers 14 residues. The V end lost 2 bases, the J end lost 7 bases, and 13 bases lay between the germline ends.

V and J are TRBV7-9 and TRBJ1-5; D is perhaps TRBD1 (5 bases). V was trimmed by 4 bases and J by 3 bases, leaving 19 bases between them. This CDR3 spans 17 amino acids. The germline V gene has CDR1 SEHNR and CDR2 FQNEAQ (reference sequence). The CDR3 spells CASSSVAREFNNQPQHF. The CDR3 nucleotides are TGTGCCAGCAGCTCCGTAGCCAGGGAATTTAACAATCAGCCCCAGCATTTT.

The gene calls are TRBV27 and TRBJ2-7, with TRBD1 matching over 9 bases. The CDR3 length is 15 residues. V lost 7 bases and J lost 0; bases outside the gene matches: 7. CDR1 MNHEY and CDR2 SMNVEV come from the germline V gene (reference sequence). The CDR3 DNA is TGTGCCAGCACCGACAGGGGGTTAAACTCCTACGAGCAGTACTTC. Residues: CASTDRGLNSYEQYF.

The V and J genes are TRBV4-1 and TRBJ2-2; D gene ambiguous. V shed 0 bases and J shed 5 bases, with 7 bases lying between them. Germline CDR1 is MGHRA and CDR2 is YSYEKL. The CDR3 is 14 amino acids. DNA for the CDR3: TGCGCCAGCAGCCAAGAGCCAGCAACCGGGGAGCTGTTTTTT. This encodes CASSQEPATGELFF.

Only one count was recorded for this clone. The CDR3 coding sequence is TGCGCCAGCAGCCAAGATACAGGGGGAACAGATACGCAGTATTTT. It specifies CASSQDTGGTDTQYF. The chain joins TRBV4-1 to TRBJ2-3, with 8 positions matching TRBD1. Germline values: CDR1 MGHRA, CDR2 YSYEKL. With 0 bases clipped from V and 3 bases from J, the junction kept 2 bases outside the gene matches. The CDR3 is made up of 15 amino acids.

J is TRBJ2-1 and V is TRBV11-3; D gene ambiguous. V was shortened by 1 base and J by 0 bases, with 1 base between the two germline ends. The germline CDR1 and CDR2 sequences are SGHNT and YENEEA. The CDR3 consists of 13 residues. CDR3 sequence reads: CASSLGSYNEQFF. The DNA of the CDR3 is TGTGCCAGCAGCTTAGGCTCCTACAATGAGCAGTTCTTC.

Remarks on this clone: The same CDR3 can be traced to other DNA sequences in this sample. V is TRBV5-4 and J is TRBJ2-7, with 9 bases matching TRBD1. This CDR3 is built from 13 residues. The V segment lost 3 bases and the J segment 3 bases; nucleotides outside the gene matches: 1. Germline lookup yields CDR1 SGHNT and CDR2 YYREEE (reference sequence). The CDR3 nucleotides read TGTGCCAGCAGCTGGGGACAGGGCTACGAGCAGTACTTC. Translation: CASSWGQGYEQYF.